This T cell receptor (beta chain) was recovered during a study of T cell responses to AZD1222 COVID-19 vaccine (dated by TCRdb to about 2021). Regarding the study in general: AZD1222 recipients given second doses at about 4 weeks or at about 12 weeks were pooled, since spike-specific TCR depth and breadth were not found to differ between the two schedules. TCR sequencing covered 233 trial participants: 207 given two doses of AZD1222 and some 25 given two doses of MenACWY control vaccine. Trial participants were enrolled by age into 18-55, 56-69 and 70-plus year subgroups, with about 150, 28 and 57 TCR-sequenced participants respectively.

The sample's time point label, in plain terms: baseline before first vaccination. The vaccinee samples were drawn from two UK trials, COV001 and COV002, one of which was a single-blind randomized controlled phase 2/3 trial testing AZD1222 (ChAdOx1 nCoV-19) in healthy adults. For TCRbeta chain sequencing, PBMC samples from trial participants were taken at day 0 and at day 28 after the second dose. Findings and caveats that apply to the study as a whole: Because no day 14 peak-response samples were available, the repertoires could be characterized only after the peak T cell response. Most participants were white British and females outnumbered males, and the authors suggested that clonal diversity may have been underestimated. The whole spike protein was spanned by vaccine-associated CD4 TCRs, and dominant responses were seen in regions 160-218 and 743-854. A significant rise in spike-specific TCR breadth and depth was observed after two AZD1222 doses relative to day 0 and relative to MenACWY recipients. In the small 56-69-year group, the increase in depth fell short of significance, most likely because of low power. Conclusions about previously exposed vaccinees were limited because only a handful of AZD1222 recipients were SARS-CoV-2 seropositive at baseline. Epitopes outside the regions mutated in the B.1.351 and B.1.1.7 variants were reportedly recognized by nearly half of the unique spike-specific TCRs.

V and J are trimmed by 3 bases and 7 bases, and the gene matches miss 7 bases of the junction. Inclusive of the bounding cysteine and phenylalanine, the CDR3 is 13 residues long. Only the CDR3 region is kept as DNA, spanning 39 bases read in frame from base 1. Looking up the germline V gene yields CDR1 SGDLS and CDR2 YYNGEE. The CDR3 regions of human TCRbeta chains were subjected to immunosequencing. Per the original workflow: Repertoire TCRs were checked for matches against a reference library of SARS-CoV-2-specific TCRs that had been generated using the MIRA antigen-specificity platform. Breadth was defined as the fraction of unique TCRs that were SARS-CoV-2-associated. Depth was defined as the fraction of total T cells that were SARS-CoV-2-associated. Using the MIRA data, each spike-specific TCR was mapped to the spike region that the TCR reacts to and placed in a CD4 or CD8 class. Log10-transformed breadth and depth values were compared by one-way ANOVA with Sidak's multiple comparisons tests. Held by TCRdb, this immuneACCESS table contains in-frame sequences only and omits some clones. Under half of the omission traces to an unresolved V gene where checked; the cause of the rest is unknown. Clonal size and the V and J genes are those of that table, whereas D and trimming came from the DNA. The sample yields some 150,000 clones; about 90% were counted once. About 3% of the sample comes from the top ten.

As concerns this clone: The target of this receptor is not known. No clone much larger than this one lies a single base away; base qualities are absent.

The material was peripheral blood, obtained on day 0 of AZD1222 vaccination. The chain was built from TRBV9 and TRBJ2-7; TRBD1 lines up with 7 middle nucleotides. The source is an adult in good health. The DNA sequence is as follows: TGTGCCAGCAGCGCTACAGGGGCTGGGGAGCAGTACTTC. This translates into CASSATGAGEQYF. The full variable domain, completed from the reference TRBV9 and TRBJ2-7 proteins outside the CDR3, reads DSGVTQTPKHLITATGQRVTLRCSPRSGDLSVYWYQQSLDQGLQFLIQYYNGEERAKGNILERFSAQQFPDLHSELNLSSLELGDSALYFCASSATGAGEQYFGPGTRLTVT.